This T cell receptor beta chain was sequenced in a study of T-cell reconstitution after alpha-beta-depleted transplantation in children. The CDR3 is 15 residues long. Germline V CDR1 and CDR2: SGHRS, YFSETQ. V lost 4 bases, J lost 3 bases, and 17 bases lay in between. The TCRbeta library incorporated unique molecular identifiers. TCRdb recomputed calls from the PCR reads with MiXCR, one row per CDR3 protein. Here the sample spans a few hundred thousand distinct CDR3 sequences, roughly 8.2% being singletons. Study observations and caveats: Reports say that about two months after transplant, the alpha-beta T cells came out of several hundred graft clones that had expanded. Some patients' high day-60 TCRbeta diversity was attributed to recipient cells surviving conditioning. T-cell counts and diversity at one year following transplant were attributed mainly to newly produced T cells.

Turning to this clonotype: Its target is not known.

The clonotype originates from a female patient younger than 10 who had a stem cell transplant for Fanconi anemia, so the T cells may come from the graft donor. This chain joins TRBV5-1 and TRBJ2-7; D not certain. The specimen comprised peripheral blood, sampled 360 days after TCRalphabeta/CD19-depleted stem cell transplant. The CDR3 is CASSPQLNRYYEQYF. The CDR3 DNA reads TGCGCCAGCAGCCCCCAGTTAAACCGGTACTACGAGCAGTACTTC.